This TCR beta chain was found in a study of blood T cell repertoires in COVID-19 (dated by TCRdb to the early 2020s). Broadly, across the study: Collaborator samples came from the United States, Italy and Spain and covered acute and convalescent phases of COVID-19. The material from the prospective study consisted of cDNA or gDNA derived from T cells, B-cell-depleted T cells, or PBMCs. The dataset comprised deeply sampled blood TCRbeta repertoires from subjects exposed to, actively infected with, or recovered from COVID-19. A freely available public database, intended as a resource for researchers studying the immune response to SARS-CoV-2, is where the repertoires were released. The samples were drawn from the first 160 participants of the ongoing ImmuneRACE study and from 950 to 1,500 subjects provided by 6 global collaborators. A de-identified subject ID, COVID-19 status, age in years and sex were almost always included in the sample metadata. Where available, HLA class I and class II types were obtained from metadata supplied by the sample provider rather than from assay-based typing. What the authors observed across the whole study: The quantity of clinical and demographic metadata differed by source and by participant and was supplied without curation.

TCRbeta CDR3 regions were amplified from genomic DNA by means of the immunoSEQ Assay, a bias-controlled multiplex PCR. Turning to the authors' computational methods: Nucleated cell counts per sample were estimated from amplification of reference gene primers within the assay. Sequence reads were collapsed and filtered to measure the absolute abundance of every unique TCRbeta CDR3 rearrangement. For each sample, productive Simpson clonality was calculated by taking the square root of Simpson's diversity index across productive rearrangements. As stored in TCRdb, this immuneACCESS dataset retains in-frame rearrangements with V and J assigned. A fraction of the clones does not appear; measured against another copy, unresolved V genes explain less than half of the discrepancy, and the remainder lacks a known reason. The V and J calls and clone size are taken from that table; D and trimming were inferred from the DNA. The table for this sample lists about 160,000 clones; around four fifths of them were counted only once. The ten largest clones represent roughly 13% of the sample.

A second Seattle source provided samples from volunteer blood donors who had recovered from COVID-19. Each collaborating institution followed its own protocols to collect whole blood in K2EDTA tubes. For TCRbeta analysis, collaborators shipped samples as frozen whole blood, isolated PBMCs, or DNA extracted from either of those sample types. Via the germline V gene (reference sequence), CDR1 is MNHNY and CDR2 SVGAGI. The CDR3 spans 16 residues, from the cysteine through the phenylalanine. The retained sequence is limited to the CDR3, 48 bases, with the frame set at the first base. Trimming takes 2 bases from V and 0 bases from J, and the germline ends sit 12 bases apart. With regard to this clone: Its antigen target is currently unknown. No clone much larger than this one lies a single base away; base qualities are absent.

This receptor chain uses TRBV6-6 and TRBJ2-3, with no confidently assigned D gene. The material sequenced was peripheral blood. The clonotype comes from a man between 65 and 85 years old who had recovered from COVID-19. The base sequence is TGTGCCAGCAGTTACCCTTACAGCTCCAGCACAGATACGCAGTATTTT. This translates into CASSYPYSSSTDTQYF.